Shown below are 15 T cell receptor beta chains from a single sample sequenced in a study of tumor and adjacent non-tumor tissue in lung cancer. RNA was extracted from bulk tissue without any cell sorting. TCRbeta libraries were built with three rounds of nested PCR, modified from ARM-PCR. One entry per CDR3 protein results from TCRdb running MiXCR on the multiplex PCR reads. The data contain 55,000 to 75,000 distinct CDR3 sequences, just under 60% of them singletons. Material: lung tumor tissue. These receptors were obtained from a man in his forties or fifties with non-small cell lung cancer.

This clonotype appeared a single time. A read error is possible here, since a much larger clone lies one base away. The gene calls are TRBV6-1 and TRBJ2-7; weak D call: TRBD1 (7 bases). Germline assignment: CDR1 MNHNS and CDR2 SASEGT. The CDR3 spans 18 residues. This chain's CDR3 is CASSEGQGGFRVPDDQYF. In nucleotides, the CDR3 is TGTGCCAGCAGTGAAGGGCAGGGGGGTTTCCGGGTCCCGGACGACCAGTACTTC.

This clonotype was counted a few times. J is TRBJ1-5 and V is TRBV5-1; possible D gene TRBD1, 5 bases. There are 14 residues in the CDR3. V lost 0 bases and J 7 bases, leaving 11 bases between the germline ends. The germline gives CDR1 SGHRS, CDR2 YFSETQ. This CDR3 reads CASSLGQGGQPQHF. CDR3 in DNA: TGCGCCAGCAGCTTGGGCCAGGGAGGCCAGCCCCAGCATTTT.

This clonotype occurred many times. V gene TRBV4-1 combines with J gene TRBJ2-1; 8 bases agree with TRBD2. The germline V gene has CDR1 MGHRA and CDR2 YSYEKL. Trimming cost V 1 base and J 6 bases; bases outside gene matches: 8. The CDR3 extends over 16 amino acids. CDR3 DNA sequence: TGCGCCAGCAGCCAAGTTCTACGGGGGGGGACCAATGAGCAGTTCTTC. Translating it yields CASSQVLRGGTNEQFF.

Notes on this clonotype: A read error is likely, as this CDR3 ends without the conserved phenylalanine or tryptophan. Written as DNA, the CDR3 is TGTGTCAGCAGTTACTCTCGGGGTGGTGATCAGCCCCAGCATATT. Protein product: CVSSYSRGGDQPQHI. V gene TRBV6-5 combines with J gene TRBJ1-5; D is unclear. Germline CDR1 and CDR2: MNHEY and SVGAGI. CDR3 length: 15 amino acids.

This clonotype was counted between two and nine times. V usage is TRBV20-1 and J usage is TRBJ2-4; TRBD1 or TRBD2 may be the D gene (5 bases each). The germline CDR1 and CDR2 sequences are DFQATT and SNEGSKA (reference sequence). The CDR3 consists of 12 residues. Here the CDR3 DNA reads TGCTGTTTCCGGGGCAGTGGGAACATTCAGTACTTC. It yields the protein CCFRGSGNIQYF.

Remarks on this clonotype: Compared with germline, one end of the junction differs, possibly owing to a read error. The rearrangement uses TRBV10-3 and TRBJ2-5; D possibly corresponds to TRBD2 (7 bases). In germline, CDR1 is ENHRY, CDR2 SYGVKD. CDR3 length equals 12 residues. The DNA of the CDR3 is TGTGCCCAAACGGGGGGCGGAGAGACTCAGTACTTC. It codes for CAQTGGGETQYF.

In the case of this clonotype: One junction end disagrees with the germline gene, perhaps due to a read error. The rearrangement joins TRBV11-2 to TRBJ2-2; 7 bases are a match to TRBD1. This CDR3 comprises 15 residues. The germline CDR1 and CDR2 sequences are SGHAT and FQNNGV. The CDR3 sequence: CVSSPRDSPPGELFF. The CDR3 DNA follows: TGTGTCAGCAGCCCCCGGGACAGTCCCCCCGGGGAGCTGTTCTTT.

The chain carries TRBV6-5 and TRBJ2-1, with 8 positions matching TRBD2. The CDR3 contains 15 residues. Germline V CDR1 and CDR2: MNHEY, SVGAGI. J was trimmed by 5 bases and V by 8 bases; bases with no gene match: 11. DNA of the CDR3: TGTGCCAGCTACTCGGTTACTAGCGGTAACAATGAGCAGTTCTTC. Its protein product is CASYSVTSGNNEQFF.

A remark on this clonotype: This is likely a read error, given that the CDR3 carries no conserved phenylalanine or tryptophan at its end. The chain couples TRBV29-1 to TRBJ2-1; D tentatively reads TRBD1 or TRBD2 (5 bases each). The germline V gene encodes CDR1 SQVTM and CDR2 ANQGSEA. CDR3 length: 14 amino acids. Trimming took off 4 bases at V and 4 bases at J, with 14 bases between the two ends. Here the CDR3 reads CSVVAGTGYNEQFL. The CDR3 DNA reads TGCAGCGTTGTGGCCGGGACGGGATACAATGAGCAGTTCCTC.

Turning to this clonotype: The junction shows a germline mismatch at one end, possibly a read error. This chain connects TRBV30 to TRBJ2-3; the match to TRBD2 covers 11 bases. The CDR3 has 15 amino acids. Per germline, CDR1 GTSNPN and CDR2 SVGIG (reference sequence). The CDR3 here is CAWSPDSGRADTQHF. The CDR3 coding sequence is TGTGCCTGGAGTCCCGATAGCGGGAGGGCAGATACGCAGCACTTT.

Ten or more counts support this clonotype. CDR3 coding DNA: TGTGCCAGCAGACTTCCGGGACAGGGAAATGAAAAACTGTTTTTT. Its protein product is CASRLPGQGNEKLFF. The chain recombines TRBV6-6 with TRBJ1-4; 9 positions match TRBD1. Looked up from germline, CDR1 is MNHNY and CDR2 is SVGAGI (reference sequence). V was pared by 6 bases and J by 5 bases, with 7 bases of the junction left unmatched. This CDR3 contains 15 residues.

Comment on this clonotype: A single base separates this from a much larger clone, so it may be a read error. The V and J genes are TRBV6-6 and TRBJ2-1; 12 bases are a match to TRBD2. Germline-derived CDR1 and CDR2 are MNHNY and SVGAGI (reference sequence). This CDR3 comprises 16 residues. CDR3 loop: CASSLKTSGSGNEQLF. CDR3 coding DNA: TGTGCCAGCAGTCTCAAGACTAGCGGGAGCGGAAATGAGCAGCTCTTC.

Of note for this clonotype: The junction and the germline gene differ at one end; a read error may be behind it. The chain has TRBV5-5 and TRBJ1-5; D gene unclear. This CDR3 is built from 16 residues. In germline, CDR1 is SGHKS, CDR2 YYEKEE (reference sequence). CDR3 in DNA: TGTACCAGCAGCTTTGGCGCCCAGCCGCCAAATCAGCCCCAGCATTTT. Its translation is CTSSFGAQPPNQPQHF.

The chain combines TRBV20-1 with TRBJ2-7; D call uncertain. V lost 1 base and J 4 bases, leaving 11 bases between the germline ends. Germline values: CDR1 DFQATT, CDR2 SNEGSKA (reference sequence). CDR3 size: 13 residues. CDR3 protein: CSARVLSGYEQYF. The CDR3, as DNA: TGCAGTGCTAGAGTACTTAGTGGGTACGAGCAGTACTTC.

Of note for this clonotype: This may arise from a read error, as a much more abundant clone is one base away. The chain joins TRBV5-1 to TRBJ2-2; the D gene is possibly TRBD1 (6 bases). The CDR3 extends over 14 amino acids. Germline CDR1 reads SGHRS; CDR2 reads YFSETQ. This CDR3 is CAISRGHGAGELFF. DNA of the CDR3: TGCGCCATCAGCAGGGGACACGGGGCCGGGGAGCTGTTTTTT.